This T cell receptor beta chain was recovered during a study of identical twins. Study results and caveats: Weaker excess twin sharing was observed in beta out-of-frame sequences.

Healthy Caucasians alone served as donors. TCRdb ran MiXCR on the 5' RACE reads and lists one entry per CDR3 protein. The data hold roughly 690,000 distinct CDR3 sequences, with around 21% observed a single time. Turning to this clonotype: No antigen is known for it.

The data were also submitted as part of a second study, on T cells expressing NK-cell markers. That work adds: One of the eight sequenced donors was seronegative, whereas the other seven were HCMV-seropositive.

The sequencing input was PBMCs. The receptor comes from a woman between 18 and 29 years old in good health.

CDR3 residues: CASSFLGTTYEQYF. CDR3 in DNA: TGTGCCAGCAGCTTTCTGGGGACAACCTACGAGCAGTACTTC. The chain has TRBV11-2 and TRBJ2-7; a weak D match, TRBD1 (6 bases). This CDR3 region has 14 residues. The germline V gene encodes CDR1 SGHAT and CDR2 FQNNGV. V lost 3 bases and J lost 2, with 11 bases in between.